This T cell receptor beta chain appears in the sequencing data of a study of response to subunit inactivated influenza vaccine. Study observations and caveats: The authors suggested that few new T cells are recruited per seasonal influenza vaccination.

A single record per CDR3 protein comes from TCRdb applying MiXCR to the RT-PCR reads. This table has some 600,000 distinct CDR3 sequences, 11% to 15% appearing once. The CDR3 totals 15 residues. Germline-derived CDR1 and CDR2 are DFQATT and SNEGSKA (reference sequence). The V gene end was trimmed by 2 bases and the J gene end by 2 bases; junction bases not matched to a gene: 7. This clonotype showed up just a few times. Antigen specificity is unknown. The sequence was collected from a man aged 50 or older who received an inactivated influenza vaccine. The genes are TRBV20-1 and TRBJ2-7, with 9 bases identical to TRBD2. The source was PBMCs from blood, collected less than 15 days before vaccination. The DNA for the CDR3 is TGCAGTGCTAGATTCCCGGGACTAGCTGCCTACGAGCAGTACTTC. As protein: CSARFPGLAAYEQYF.